This T cell receptor beta chain was found in a study of post-analysis software for immune sequencing data. About this clonotype: The antigen remains unidentified.

The junction had 4 bases not matched to a gene; V was cut back by 6 bases and J by 4 bases. This CDR3 has 13 amino acids. TCR beta cDNA libraries had unique molecular identifiers. Each CDR3 protein gets one entry after TCRdb re-called the PCR reads with MiXCR. The repertoire has 820,000 or so distinct CDR3 sequences, roughly 58% of them found once; the top ten carry roughly 4.4%. Regarding the study as a whole: In patients, five or six TRBV segments were more frequent than in controls, with TRBV5-6, TRBV5-1 and TRBV20-1 among them.

The chain couples TRBV12-3 or TRBV12-4 to TRBJ1-2; 8 bases align to TRBD1. The sample was blood. The receptor comes from a girl under 18 with multiple sclerosis. CDR3 nucleotide sequence: TGTGCCAGCAGACCCGACAGGGGCTATGGCTACACCTTC. This sequence encodes CASRPDRGYGYTF.